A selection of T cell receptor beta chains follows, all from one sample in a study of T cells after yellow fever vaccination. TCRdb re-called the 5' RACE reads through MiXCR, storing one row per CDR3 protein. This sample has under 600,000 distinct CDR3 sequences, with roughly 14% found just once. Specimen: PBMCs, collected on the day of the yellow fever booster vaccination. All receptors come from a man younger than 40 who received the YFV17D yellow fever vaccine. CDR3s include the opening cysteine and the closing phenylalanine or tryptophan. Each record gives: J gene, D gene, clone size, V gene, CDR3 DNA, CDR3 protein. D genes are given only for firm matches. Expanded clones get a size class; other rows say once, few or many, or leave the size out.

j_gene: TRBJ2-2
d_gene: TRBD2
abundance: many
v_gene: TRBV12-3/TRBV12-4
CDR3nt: TGTGCCAGCAGTCCGGGGACTAGCGGGAGAGTTATCGGGGAGCTGTTTTTT
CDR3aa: CASSPGTSGRVIGELFF

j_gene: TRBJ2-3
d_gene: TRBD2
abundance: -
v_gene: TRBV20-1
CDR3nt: TGCAGTGCTAGTGAGACTAGCGGGACTAGCACAGATACGCAGTATTTT
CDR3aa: CSASETSGTSTDTQYF

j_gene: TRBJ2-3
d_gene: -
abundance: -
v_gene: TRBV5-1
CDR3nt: TGCGCCAGCAGCTTGGAAGTACGCCGCACAGATACGCAGTATTTT
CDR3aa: CASSLEVRRTDTQYF

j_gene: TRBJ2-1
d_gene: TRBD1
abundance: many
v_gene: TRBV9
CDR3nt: TGTGCCAGCAGCTCGGGGCAGGGGGCATTTAATGAGCAGTTCTTC
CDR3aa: CASSSGQGAFNEQFF

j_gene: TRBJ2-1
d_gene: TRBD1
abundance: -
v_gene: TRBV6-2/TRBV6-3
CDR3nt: TGTGCCAGCAGTTCCGGACAGGGTTTCTCCTACAATGAGCAGTTCTTC
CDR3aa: CASSSGQGFSYNEQFF

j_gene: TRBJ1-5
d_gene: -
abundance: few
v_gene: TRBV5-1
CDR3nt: TGCGCCAGCAGCTTGCCCCTTTGGGCCGTGGGCAATCAGCCCCAGCATTTT
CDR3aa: CASSLPLWAVGNQPQHF

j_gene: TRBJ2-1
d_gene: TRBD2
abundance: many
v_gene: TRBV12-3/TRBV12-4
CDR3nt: TGTGCCAGCAGTCCTCGGACTAGCGGCTCCTACAATGAGCAGTTCTTC
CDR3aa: CASSPRTSGSYNEQFF

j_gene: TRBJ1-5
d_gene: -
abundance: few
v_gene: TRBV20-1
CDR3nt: TGCAGTGTTTCGTCTGACAGGCTCTATAGCAATCAGCCCCAGCATTTT
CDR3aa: CSVSSDRLYSNQPQHF

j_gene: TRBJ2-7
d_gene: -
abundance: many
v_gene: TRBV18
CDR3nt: TGTGCCAGCAGCCCCCCCGGGGGTTACGAGCAGTACTTC
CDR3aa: CASSPPGGYEQYF

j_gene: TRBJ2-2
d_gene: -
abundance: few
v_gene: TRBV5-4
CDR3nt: TGTGCCAGCAGCTTGCCTCGGCGGGATGGAGGCCGGGAGCTGTTTTTT
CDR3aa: CASSLPRRDGGRELFF

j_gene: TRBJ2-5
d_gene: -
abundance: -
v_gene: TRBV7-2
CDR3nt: TGTGCCAGCAGCTTAGGTTACAGCCAGACCCAGTACTTC
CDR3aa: CASSLGYSQTQYF

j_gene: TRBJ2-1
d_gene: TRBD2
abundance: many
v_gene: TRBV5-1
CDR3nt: TGCGCCAGCAGCTTGGCTTCCAGGGGCGGTTTATTAGCGGGAGGGAACAATGAGCAGTTCTTC
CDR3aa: CASSLASRGGLLAGGNNEQFF

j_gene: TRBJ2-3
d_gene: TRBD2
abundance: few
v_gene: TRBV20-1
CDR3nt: TGCAGTGGCCGGACTAGCGGGAGCACAGATACGCAGTATTTT
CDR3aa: CSGRTSGSTDTQYF

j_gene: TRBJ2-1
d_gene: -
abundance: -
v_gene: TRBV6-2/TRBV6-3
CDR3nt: TGTGCCAGCAGTGACTGGGACAATGAGCAGTTCTTC
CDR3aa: CASSDWDNEQFF

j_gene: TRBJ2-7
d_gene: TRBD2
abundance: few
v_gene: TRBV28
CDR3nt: TGTGCCAGCAGTTCACTAGCGGGAGGTTTGTACGAGCAGTACTTC
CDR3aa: CASSSLAGGLYEQYF

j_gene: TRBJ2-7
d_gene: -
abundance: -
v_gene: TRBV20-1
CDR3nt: TGCAGTGCTAGGGGGGGTGGGGCGACCGAGCAGTACTTC
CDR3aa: CSARGGGATEQYF

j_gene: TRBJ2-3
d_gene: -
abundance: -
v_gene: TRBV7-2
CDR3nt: TGTGCCAGCAGCTTACAGCGTACCACAGATACGCAGTATTTT
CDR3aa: CASSLQRTTDTQYF

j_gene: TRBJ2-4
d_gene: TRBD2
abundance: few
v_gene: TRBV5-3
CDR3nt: TGTGCCAGAAGCCGACAGTGGGGTAAACTAGCGGCCAAAAACATTCAGTACTTC
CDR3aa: CARSRQWGKLAAKNIQYF

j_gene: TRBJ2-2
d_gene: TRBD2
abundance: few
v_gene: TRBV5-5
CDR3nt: TGTGCCAGCAGCCAAGCGGGAGCAACCACCGGGGAGCTGTTTTTT
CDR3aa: CASSQAGATTGELFF

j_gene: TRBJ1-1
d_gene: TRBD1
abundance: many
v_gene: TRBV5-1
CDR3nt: TGCGCCAGCAGCTTGGGCACCAGGGGGTTAGAAGCTTTCTTT
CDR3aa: CASSLGTRGLEAFF

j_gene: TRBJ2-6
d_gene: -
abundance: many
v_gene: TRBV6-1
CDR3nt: TGTGCCAGCAGGGGGTCTGGGGCCAACGTCCTGACTTTC
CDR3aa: CASRGSGANVLTF

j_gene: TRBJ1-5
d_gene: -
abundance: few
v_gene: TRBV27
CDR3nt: TGTGCCGCGCCGGGGACAACAAATCAGCCCCAGCATTTT
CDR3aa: CAAPGTTNQPQHF

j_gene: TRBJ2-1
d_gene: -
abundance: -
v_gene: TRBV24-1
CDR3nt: TGTGCCACCAGCCCCCCCGGGAGCCTGGATGAGCAGTTCTTC
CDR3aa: CATSPPGSLDEQFF

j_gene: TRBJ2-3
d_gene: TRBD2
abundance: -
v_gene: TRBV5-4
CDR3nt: TGTGCCAGCAGCTTGGAGACTAGCGAGACAGATACGCAGTATTTT
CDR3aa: CASSLETSETDTQYF

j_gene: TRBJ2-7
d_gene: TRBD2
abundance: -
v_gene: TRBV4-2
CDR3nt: TGTGCCAGCAGCCGGGGGGGAGGAACGAGGGAGCAGTACTTC
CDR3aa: CASSRGGGTREQYF

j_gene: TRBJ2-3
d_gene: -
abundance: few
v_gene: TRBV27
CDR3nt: TGTGCCAGCAGTATCGACTGGTCAGATACGCAGTATTTT
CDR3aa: CASSIDWSDTQYF

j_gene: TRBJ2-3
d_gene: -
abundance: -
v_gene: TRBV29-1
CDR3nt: TGCAGCGTTGCCGAAGGCCCGGCAGGGTATTTT
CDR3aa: CSVAEGPAGYF

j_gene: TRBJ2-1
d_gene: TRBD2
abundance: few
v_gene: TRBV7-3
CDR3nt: TGTGCCAGCAGCTTAATGGCGGGAGTGAGTTACAATGAGCAGTTCTTC
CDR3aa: CASSLMAGVSYNEQFF

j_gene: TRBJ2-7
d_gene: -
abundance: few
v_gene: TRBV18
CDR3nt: TGTGCCAGCTCACTGAACAGACCCTACGAGCAGTACTTC
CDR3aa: CASSLNRPYEQYF

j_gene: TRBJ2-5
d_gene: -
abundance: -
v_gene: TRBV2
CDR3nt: TGTGCCAGCAGTGAGGGTTCGACAGCCAAAGAGACCCAGTACTTC
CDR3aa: CASSEGSTAKETQYF

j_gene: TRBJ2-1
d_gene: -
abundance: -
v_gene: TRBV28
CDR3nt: TGTGCCAGCAGACCCCCTGCTGCGGGAAGGTACAATGAGCAGTTCTTC
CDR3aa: CASRPPAAGRYNEQFF

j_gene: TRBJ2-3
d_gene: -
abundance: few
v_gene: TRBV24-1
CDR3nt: TGTGCCACCAGCGATCCTCAGGGAGAAGGGACAGATACGCAGTATTTT
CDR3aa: CATSDPQGEGTDTQYF

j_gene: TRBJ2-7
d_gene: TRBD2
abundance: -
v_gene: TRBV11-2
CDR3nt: TGTGCCAGCAGCTTATCTAGCGGGTACTCCTACGAGCAGTACTTC
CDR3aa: CASSLSSGYSYEQYF

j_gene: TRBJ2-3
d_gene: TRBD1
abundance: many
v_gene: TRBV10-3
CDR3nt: TGTGCCATCAGTGGACAGGGGGCCGAAGGTAGCACAGATACGCAGTATTTT
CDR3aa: CAISGQGAEGSTDTQYF

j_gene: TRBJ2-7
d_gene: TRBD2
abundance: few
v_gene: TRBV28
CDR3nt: TGTGCCAGCAGTTCGGCGGGACTAGCGGATGGGGGCGAGCAGTACTTC
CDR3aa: CASSSAGLADGGEQYF

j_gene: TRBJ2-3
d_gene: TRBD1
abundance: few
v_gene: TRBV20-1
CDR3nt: TGCAGTGCTAAAAAGGATCCAGGACAGGTGCTATGGGATACGCAGTATTTT
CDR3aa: CSAKKDPGQVLWDTQYF

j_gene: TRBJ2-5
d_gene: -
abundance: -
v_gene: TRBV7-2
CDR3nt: TGTGCCAGCAGCTCCCCGGGCCACGGGGTGTACTTC
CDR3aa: CASSSPGHGVYF

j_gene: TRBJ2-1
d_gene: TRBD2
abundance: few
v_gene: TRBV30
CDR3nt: TGTGCCTGGAGTCCAAACCCTAGCGGGAGGGCCATTCTCCACAATGAGCAGTTCTTC
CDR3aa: CAWSPNPSGRAILHNEQFF

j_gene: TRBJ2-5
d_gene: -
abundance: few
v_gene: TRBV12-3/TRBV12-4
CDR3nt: TGTGCCAGCAGTTTTTGGGGGACACAAGAGACCCAGTACTTC
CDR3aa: CASSFWGTQETQYF

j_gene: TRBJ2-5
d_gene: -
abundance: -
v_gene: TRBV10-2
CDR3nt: TGCGCCGACCTTGTAGCGGTAGAGACCCAGTACTTC
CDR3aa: CADLVAVETQYF

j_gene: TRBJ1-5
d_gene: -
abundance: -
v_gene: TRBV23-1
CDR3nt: TGCGCCAGCGTACGCCGGGGCCAGCCCCAGCATTTT
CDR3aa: CASVRRGQPQHF

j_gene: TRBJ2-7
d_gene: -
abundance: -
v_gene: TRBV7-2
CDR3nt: TGTGCCAGCGCCGTCCGGGGCGCCTACGAGCAGTACTTC
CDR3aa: CASAVRGAYEQYF

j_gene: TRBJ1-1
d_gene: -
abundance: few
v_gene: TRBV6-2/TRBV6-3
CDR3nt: TGTGCCAGCAGTTACCTGGGACGGAACACTGAAGCTTTCTTT
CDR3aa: CASSYLGRNTEAFF

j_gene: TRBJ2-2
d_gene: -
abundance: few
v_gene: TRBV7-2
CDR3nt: TGTGCCAGCAGCCCCCTTGTTGCGGGGGAGCTGTTTTTT
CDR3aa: CASSPLVAGELFF

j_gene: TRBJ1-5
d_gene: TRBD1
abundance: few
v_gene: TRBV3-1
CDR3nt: TGTGCCACAGGGACAGGGACCAATCAGCCCCAGCATTTT
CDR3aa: CATGTGTNQPQHF

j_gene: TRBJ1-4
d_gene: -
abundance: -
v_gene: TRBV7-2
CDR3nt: TGTGCCAGCAGCTTAGTAGTGGGTAGTAGTGAAAAACTGTTTTTT
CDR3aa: CASSLVVGSSEKLFF

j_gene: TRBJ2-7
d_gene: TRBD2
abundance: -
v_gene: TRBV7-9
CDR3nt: TGTGCCAGCAGCTTAGGATCGGGGACTAGCGGTGTCTACGAGCAGTACTTC
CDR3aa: CASSLGSGTSGVYEQYF

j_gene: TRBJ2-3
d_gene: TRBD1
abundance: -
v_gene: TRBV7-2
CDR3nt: TGTGCCAGCAGCCAGGACAGGGGACCCGATACGCAGTATTTT
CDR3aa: CASSQDRGPDTQYF

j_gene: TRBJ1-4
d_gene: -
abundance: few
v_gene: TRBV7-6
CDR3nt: TGTGCCAGCAGCTTATATGTAGGGGTTGGTGAAAAACTGTTTTTT
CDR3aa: CASSLYVGVGEKLFF

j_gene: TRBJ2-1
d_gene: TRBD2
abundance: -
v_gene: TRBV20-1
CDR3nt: TGCAGTGCTAGGTCGCCGGGACTAGCGGGAGTTGAGCAGTTCTTC
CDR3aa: CSARSPGLAGVEQFF

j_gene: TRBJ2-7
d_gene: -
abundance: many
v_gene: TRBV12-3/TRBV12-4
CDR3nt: TGTGCCAGCAGTTTAGAGGGGTGGCTGTCTTTCTACGAGCAGTACTTC
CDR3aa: CASSLEGWLSFYEQYF

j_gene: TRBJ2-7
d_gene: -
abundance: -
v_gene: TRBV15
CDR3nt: TGTGCCACCAGCAGAGACCTGGCGGGAATAGACGAGCAGTACTTC
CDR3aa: CATSRDLAGIDEQYF

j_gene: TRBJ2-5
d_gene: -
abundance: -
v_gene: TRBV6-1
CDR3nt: TGTGCCAGCAGCCGAACGCTTTCCGAGACCCAGTACTTC
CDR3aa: CASSRTLSETQYF